These T cell receptor beta chains were read from a single sample in a study of cytomegalovirus exposure and HLA in healthy donors. Method: immunoSEQ multiplex PCR; TCRdb's copy keeps in-frame clones and lacks some. This table holds about 120,000 clones, 63% found once. Sequenced material: PBMCs. The receptors come from a man aged 40-55 years in good health and CMV-seropositive. Each CDR3 is given without its conserved first and last residue.

CDR3 length	V gene	J gene	CDR3 protein
12	TRBV6-1	TRBJ2-1	ASSFSGGADEQF
14	TRBV4-3	NA	ASSQAPTSGAYEQY
12	TRBV5-1	NA	ASSLVQGTYEQY
13	TRBV5-1	TRBJ1-2	ASSLGDGRKGGYT
11	TRBV5-1	TRBJ1-2	ASREQGNYGYT
12	TRBV6-5	TRBJ2-1	ASSYSVNQYEQF
12	TRBV6-1	TRBJ2-7	ASRDRGRIDEQY
13	TRBV5-1	TRBJ1-6	ASSLNPDNSSPLH
16	TRBV7-9	TRBJ2-3	ASSTPNWAGQGADTQY
13	TRBV11-2	TRBJ2-3	ASSSASGSWDTQY